This TCR beta chain was captured in a study of T cells after yellow fever vaccination. One entry per CDR3 protein, called by TCRdb with MiXCR from the 5' RACE reads. The top ten clones hold roughly 18% of a sample with about 370,000 distinct CDR3 sequences, around a tenth of them seen once. The V and J ends lost 5 bases and 7 bases respectively, with 11 bases between them. In germline, CDR1 is SEHNR, CDR2 FQNEAQ (reference sequence). The length of the CDR3 is 13 residues. Study results and limitations: The secondary response was weaker but peaked faster, day 5 versus 15. Among primary-vaccination clones, most reappeared after the booster, at approximately 96% for CD4 and more than 85% for CD8.

On this clonotype: Its target is not known.

This TCR was recovered from a man aged 18 to 29 who received the YFV17D yellow fever vaccine. The gene calls are TRBV7-9 and TRBJ2-2; the D gene is possibly TRBD1 (6 bases). The source was PBMCs, collected on the day of the first yellow fever vaccination. The CDR3 bases are TGTGCCAGCAGCCCACAGGGTAACGGGGAGCTGTTTTTT. Its translation is CASSPQGNGELFF.